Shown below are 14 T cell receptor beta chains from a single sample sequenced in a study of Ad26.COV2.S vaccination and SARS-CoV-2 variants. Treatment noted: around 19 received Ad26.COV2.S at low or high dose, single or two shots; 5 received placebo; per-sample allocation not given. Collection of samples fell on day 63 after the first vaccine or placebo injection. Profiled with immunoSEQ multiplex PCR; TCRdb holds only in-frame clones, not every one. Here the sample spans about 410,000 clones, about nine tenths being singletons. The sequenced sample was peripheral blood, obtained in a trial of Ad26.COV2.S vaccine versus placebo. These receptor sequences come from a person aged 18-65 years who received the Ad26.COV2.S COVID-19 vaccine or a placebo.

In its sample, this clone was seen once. The CDR3 sequence: CASSPGQEFYEQYF. The DNA for the CDR3 is TGTGCCAGCAGCCCGGGACAGGAATTCTACGAGCAGTACTTC. The chain employs TRBV5-4 and TRBJ2-7; 8 bases line up with TRBD1. J was trimmed by 3 bases and V by 4 bases; bases with no gene match: 6. Germline-derived CDR1 and CDR2 are SGHNT and YYREEE (reference sequence). This CDR3 contains 14 residues.

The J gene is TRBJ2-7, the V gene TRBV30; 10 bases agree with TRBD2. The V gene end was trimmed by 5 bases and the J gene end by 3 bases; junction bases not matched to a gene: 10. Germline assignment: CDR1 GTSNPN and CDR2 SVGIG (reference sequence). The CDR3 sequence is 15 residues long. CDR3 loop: CAWADIAGGYYEQYF. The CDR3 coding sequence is TGTGCCTGGGCCGACATAGCGGGGGGATACTACGAGCAGTACTTC.

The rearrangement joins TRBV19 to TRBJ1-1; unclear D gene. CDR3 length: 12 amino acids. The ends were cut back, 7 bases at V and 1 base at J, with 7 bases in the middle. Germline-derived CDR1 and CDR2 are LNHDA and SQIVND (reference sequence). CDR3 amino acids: CASTWGNTEAFF. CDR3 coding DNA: TGTGCCAGTACTTGGGGGAACACTGAAGCTTTCTTT.

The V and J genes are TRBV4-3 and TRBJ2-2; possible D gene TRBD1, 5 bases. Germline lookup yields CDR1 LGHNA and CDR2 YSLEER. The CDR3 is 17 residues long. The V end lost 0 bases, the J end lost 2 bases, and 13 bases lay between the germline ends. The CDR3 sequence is CASSQDRVQANTGELFF. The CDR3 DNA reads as TGCGCCAGCAGCCAAGATCGGGTACAGGCCAACACCGGGGAGCTGTTTTTT.

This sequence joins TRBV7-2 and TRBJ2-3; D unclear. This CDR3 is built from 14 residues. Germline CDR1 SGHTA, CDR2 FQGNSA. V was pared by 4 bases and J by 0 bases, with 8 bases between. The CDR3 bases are TGTGCCAGCAGCTCTCTGGACAGCACAGATACGCAGTATTTT. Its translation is CASSSLDSTDTQYF.

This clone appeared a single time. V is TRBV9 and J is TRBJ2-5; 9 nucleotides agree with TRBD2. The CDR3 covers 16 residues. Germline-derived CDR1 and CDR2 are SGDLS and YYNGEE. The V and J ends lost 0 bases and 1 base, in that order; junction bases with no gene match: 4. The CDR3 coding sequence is TGTGCCAGCAGCGTAGTTGCTAGCGGGATCCAAGAGACCCAGTACTTC. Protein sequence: CASSVVASGIQETQYF.

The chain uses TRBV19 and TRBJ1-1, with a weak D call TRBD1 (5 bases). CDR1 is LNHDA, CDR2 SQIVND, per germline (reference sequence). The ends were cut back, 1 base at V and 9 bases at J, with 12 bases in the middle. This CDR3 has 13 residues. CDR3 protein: CASSIGAGAQAFF. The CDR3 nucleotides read TGTGCCAGTAGTATAGGTGCTGGGGCCCAAGCTTTCTTT.

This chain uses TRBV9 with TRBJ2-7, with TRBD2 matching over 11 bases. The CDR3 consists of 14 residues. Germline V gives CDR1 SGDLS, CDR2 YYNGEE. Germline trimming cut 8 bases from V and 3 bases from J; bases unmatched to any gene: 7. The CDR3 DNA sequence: TGTGCCAGATTCCTAGCGGGGGGCCTCTACGAGCAGTACTTC. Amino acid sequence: CARFLAGGLYEQYF.

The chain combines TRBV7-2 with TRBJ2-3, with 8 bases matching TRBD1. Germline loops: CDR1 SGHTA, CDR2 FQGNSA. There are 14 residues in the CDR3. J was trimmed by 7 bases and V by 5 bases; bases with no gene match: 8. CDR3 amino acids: CASSPRQGQNTQYF. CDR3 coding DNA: TGTGCCAGCAGCCCCAGACAGGGGCAGAATACGCAGTATTTT.

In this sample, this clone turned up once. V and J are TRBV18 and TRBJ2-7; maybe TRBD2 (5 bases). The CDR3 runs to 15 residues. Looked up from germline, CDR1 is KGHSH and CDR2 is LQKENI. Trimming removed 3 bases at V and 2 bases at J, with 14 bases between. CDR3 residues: CASSPGAGRTYEQYF. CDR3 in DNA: TGTGCCAGCTCACCGGGAGCTGGGCGAACCTACGAGCAGTACTTC.

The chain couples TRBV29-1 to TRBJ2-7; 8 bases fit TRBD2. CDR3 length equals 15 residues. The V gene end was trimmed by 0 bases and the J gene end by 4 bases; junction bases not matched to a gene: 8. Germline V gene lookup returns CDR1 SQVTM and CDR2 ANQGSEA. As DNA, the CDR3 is TGCAGCGTTGAAGAGGGTGGTAGCGGGGTATACGAGCAGTACTTC. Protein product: CSVEEGGSGVYEQYF.

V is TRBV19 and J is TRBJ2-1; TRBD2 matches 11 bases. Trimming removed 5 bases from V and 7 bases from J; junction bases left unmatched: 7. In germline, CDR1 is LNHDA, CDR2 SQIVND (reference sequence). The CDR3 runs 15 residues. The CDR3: CASSDPGLAANEQFF. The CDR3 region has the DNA TGTGCCAGTAGTGACCCGGGACTAGCGGCTAATGAGCAGTTCTTC.

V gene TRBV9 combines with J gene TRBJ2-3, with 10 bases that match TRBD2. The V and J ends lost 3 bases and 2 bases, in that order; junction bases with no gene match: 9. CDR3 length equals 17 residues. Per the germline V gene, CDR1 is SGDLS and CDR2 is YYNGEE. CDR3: CASSGTKRGGATDTQYF. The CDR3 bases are TGTGCCAGCAGCGGAACCAAGCGGGGGGGTGCCACAGATACGCAGTATTTT.

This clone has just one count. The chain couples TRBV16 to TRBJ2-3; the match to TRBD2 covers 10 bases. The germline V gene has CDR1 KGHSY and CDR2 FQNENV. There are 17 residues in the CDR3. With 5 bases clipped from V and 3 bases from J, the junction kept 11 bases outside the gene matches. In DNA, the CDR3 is TGTGCCAGCAGCTTCACAGGAGCGGGGGGGCCTACAGATACGCAGTATTTT. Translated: CASSFTGAGGPTDTQYF.